This entry lists 2 T cell receptor beta chains sequenced from one sample in a study of blood T cell repertoires in COVID-19. Sequenced by immunoSEQ multiplex PCR; TCRdb stores in-frame clones only, minus some. The data hold some 320,000 clones, with under 90% observed a single time. The sequencing sample was made of peripheral blood. The origin of the receptors is a woman aged 25-40 years with COVID-19, enrolled during active disease.

V gene TRBV6-5 combines with J gene TRBJ2-1; D perhaps matches TRBD1 (7 bases). The germline V and J ends were trimmed by 2 bases and 6 bases, with 11 bases remaining between them. The V gene's germline CDR1 is MNHEY and CDR2 SVGAGI. The CDR3 covers 14 residues. The CDR3 sequence: CASSYTQGGNEQFF. Here the CDR3 DNA reads TGTGCCAGCAGTTACACCCAGGGGGGCAATGAGCAGTTCTTC.

The chain has TRBV27 and TRBJ2-6; D is undetermined. CDR1 is MNHEY and CDR2 is SMNVEV in the germline V gene (reference sequence). This CDR3 is built from 16 residues. V lost 5 bases to trimming and J lost 0 bases, with 11 bases between them. CDR3 residues: CASSPIESSGANVLTF. CDR3 nucleotides: TGTGCCAGCAGTCCCATAGAAAGCTCTGGGGCCAACGTCCTGACTTTC.